This T cell receptor (beta chain) originates from a study of cytomegalovirus exposure and HLA in healthy donors. With V trimmed by 10 bases and J by 3 bases, 9 bases remained unmatched. Per the germline V gene, CDR1 is MDHEN and CDR2 is SYDVKM. CDR3 length: 14 amino acids. Vbeta (60) and Jbeta (13) primers were used in the PCR. Some clones are missing from TCRdb's copy, which holds only in-frame ones; the method was immunoSEQ multiplex PCR. The repertoire holds fewer than 150,000 clones, with roughly three quarters as singletons. The chain joins TRBV28 to TRBJ1-5, with 7 bases fitting TRBD1. The sequenced sample consisted of PBMCs. The clonotype was recovered from a woman aged 50 to 60 in good health and CMV-seronegative. The CDR3 here is CATGGGTANQPQHF. CDR3 bases: TGTGCCACCGGAGGGGGGACAGCCAATCAGCCCCAGCATTTT.